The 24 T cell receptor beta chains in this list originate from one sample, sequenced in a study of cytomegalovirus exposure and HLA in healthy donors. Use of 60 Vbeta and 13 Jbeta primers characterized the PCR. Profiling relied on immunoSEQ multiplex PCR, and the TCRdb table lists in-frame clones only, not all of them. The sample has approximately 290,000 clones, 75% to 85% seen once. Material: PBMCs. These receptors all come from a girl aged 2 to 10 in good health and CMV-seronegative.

The CDR3 coding sequence is TGTGCCAGCAGGGGACAGGGGGTCCCACCGGCAACTAATGAAAAACTGTTTTTT. Its translation: CASRGQGVPPATNEKLFF. The chain has TRBV28 and TRBJ1-4; 11 bases are shared with TRBD1. V was clipped by 6 bases and J by 0 bases; unmatched bases: 9. CDR1 and CDR2 from the germline V gene are MDHEN and SYDVKM. The CDR3 covers 18 residues.

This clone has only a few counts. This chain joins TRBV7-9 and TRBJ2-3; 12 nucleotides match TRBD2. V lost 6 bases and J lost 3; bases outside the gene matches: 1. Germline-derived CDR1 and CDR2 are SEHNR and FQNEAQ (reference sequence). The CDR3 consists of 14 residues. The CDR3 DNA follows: TGTGCCAGCAGGACTAGCGGGAGTACAGATACGCAGTATTTT. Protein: CASRTSGSTDTQYF.

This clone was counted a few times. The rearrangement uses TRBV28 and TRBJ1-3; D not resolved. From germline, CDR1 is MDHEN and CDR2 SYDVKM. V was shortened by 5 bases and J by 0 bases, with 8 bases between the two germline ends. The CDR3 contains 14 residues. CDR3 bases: TGTGCCAGCAGTGACACGTACTCTGGAAACACCATATATTTT. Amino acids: CASSDTYSGNTIYF.

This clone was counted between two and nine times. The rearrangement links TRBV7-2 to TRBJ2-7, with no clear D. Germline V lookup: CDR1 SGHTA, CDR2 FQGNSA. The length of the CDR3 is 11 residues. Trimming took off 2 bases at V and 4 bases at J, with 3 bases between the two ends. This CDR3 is CASSLRYEQYF. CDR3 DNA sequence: TGTGCCAGCAGCTTACGGTACGAGCAGTACTTC.

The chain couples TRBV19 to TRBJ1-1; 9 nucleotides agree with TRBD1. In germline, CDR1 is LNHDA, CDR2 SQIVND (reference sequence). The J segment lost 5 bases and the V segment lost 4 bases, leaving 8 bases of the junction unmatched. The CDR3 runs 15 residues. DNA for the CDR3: TGTGCCAGTAGTACTTGGGACAGGGCTCGGACTGAAGCTTTCTTT. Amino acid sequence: CASSTWDRARTEAFF. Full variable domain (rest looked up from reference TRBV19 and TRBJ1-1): DGGITQSPKYLFRKEGQNVTLSCEQNLNHDAMYWYRQDPGQGLRLIYYSQIVNDFQKGDIAEGYSVSREKKESFPLTVTSAQKNPTAFYLCASSTWDRARTEAFFGQGTRLTVV.

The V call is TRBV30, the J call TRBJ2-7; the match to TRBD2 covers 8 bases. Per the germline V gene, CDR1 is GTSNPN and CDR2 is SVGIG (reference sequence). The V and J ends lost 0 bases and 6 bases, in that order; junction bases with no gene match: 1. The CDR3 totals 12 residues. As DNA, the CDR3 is TGTGCCTGGAGTGTTCGGGGGGGCGAGCAGTACTTC. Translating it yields CAWSVRGGEQYF.

The CDR3 sequence: CASSGRLWGGSTDTQYF. The CDR3 DNA sequence: TGTGCCAGCAGCGGCCGCCTTTGGGGCGGAAGCACAGATACGCAGTATTTT. The J gene is TRBJ2-3, the V gene TRBV9; a weak D match, TRBD1 (5 bases). Germline V gives CDR1 SGDLS, CDR2 YYNGEE. The CDR3 has 17 residues. V dropped 3 bases and J dropped 0 bases, with 17 bases sitting between them.

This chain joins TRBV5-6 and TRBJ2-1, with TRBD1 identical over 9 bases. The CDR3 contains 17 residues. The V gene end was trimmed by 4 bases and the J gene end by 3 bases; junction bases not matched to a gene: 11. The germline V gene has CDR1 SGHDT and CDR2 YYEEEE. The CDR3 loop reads CASSHQPGTGYYNEQFF. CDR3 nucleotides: TGTGCCAGCAGCCATCAGCCCGGGACAGGGTACTACAATGAGCAGTTCTTC.

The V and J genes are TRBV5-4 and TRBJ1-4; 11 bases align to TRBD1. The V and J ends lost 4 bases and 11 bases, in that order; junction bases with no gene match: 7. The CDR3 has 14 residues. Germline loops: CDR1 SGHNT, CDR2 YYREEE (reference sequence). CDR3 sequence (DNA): TGTGCCAGCAGCCCCGGACAGGGGGCGCACAAACTGTTTTTT. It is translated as CASSPGQGAHKLFF.

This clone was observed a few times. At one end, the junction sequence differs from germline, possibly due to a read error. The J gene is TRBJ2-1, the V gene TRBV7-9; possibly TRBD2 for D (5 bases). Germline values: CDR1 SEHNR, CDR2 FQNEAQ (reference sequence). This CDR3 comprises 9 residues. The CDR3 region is CSSSPGWFF. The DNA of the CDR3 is TGTTCCAGCAGCCCGGGGTGGTTCTTC. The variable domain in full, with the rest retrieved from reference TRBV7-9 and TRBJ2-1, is DTGVSQNPRHKITKRGQNVTFRCDPISEHNRLYWYRQTLGQGPEFLTYFQNEAQLEKSRLLSDRFSAERPKGSFSTLEIQRTEQGDSAMYLCSSSPGWFFGPGTRLTVL.

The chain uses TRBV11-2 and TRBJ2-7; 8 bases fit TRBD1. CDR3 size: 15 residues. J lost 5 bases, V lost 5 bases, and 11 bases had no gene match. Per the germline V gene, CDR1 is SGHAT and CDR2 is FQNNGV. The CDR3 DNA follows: TGTGCCAGCAGCCAGAGGTGGGCAGGGGGCAACGAGCAGTACTTC. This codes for CASSQRWAGGNEQYF.

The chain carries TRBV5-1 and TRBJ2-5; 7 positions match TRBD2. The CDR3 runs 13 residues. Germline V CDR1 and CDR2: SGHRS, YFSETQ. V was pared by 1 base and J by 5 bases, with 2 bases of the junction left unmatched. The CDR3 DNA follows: TGCGCCAGCAGCTTGACTAGCGTGGAGACCCAGTACTTC. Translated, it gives CASSLTSVETQYF.

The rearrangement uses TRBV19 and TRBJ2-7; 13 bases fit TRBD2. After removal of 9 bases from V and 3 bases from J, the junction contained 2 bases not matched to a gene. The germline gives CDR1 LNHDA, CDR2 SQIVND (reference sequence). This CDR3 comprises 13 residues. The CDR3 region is CASRLAGGYEQYF. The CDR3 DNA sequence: TGTGCCAGCAGACTAGCGGGGGGCTACGAGCAGTACTTC.

Here the CDR3 reads CASSLGDRGNYGYGYTF. DNA for the CDR3: TGTGCCAGCAGCTTAGGGGACAGGGGGAATTATGGCTATGGCTACACCTTC. The chain joins TRBV5-4 to TRBJ1-2; 11 bases align to TRBD1. Per the germline V gene, CDR1 is SGHNT and CDR2 is YYREEE (reference sequence). V shed 2 bases and J 4 bases; nucleotides not matched to a gene: 10. The CDR3 runs to 17 residues.

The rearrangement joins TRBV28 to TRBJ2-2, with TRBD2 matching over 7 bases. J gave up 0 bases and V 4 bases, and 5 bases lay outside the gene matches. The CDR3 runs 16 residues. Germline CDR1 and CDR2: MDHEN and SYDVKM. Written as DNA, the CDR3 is TGTGCCAGCAGTTCCCCGACTAGCTCGAACACCGGGGAGCTGTTTTTT. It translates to CASSSPTSSNTGELFF.

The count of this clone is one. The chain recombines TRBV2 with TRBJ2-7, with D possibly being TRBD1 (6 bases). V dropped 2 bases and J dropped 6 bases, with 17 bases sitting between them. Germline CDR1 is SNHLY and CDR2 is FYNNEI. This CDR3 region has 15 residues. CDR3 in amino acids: CASSEQLDSTTEQYF. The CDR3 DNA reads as TGTGCCAGCAGTGAACAATTGGACAGTACCACCGAGCAGTACTTC.

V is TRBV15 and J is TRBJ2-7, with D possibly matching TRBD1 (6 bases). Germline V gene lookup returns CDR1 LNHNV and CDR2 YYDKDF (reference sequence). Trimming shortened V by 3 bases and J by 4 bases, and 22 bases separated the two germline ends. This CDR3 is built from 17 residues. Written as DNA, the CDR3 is TGTGCCACCAGCAGTCGGCCCGGGACAAGGACCCCGTACGAGCAGTACTTC. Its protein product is CATSSRPGTRTPYEQYF. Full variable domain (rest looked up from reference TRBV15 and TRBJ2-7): DAMVIQNPRYQVTQFGKPVTLSCSQTLNHNVMYWYQQKSSQAPKLLFHYYDKDFNNEADTPDNFQSRRPNTSFCFLDIRSPGLGDTAMYLCATSSRPGTRTPYEQYFGPGTRLTVT.

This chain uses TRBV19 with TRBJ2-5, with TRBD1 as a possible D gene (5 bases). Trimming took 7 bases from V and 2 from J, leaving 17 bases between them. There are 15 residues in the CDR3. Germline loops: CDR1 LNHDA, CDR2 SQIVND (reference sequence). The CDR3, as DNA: TGTGCCAGTACCTCCAGGGCAACCCAACAAGAGACCCAGTACTTC. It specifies CASTSRATQQETQYF.

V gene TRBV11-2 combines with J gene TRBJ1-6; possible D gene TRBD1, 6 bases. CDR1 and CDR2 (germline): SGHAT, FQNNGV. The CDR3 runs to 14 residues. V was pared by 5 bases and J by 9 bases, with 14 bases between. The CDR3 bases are TGTGCCAGCAGCCCCGGGACCAGGGGTTCACCCCTCCACTTT. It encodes CASSPGTRGSPLHF.

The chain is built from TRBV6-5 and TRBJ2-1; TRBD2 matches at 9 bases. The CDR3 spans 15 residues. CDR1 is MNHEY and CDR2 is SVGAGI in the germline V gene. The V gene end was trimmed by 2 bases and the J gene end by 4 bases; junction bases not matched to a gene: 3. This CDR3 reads CASSYDLAGYNEQFF. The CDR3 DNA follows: TGTGCCAGCAGTTACGATCTAGCGGGGTACAATGAGCAGTTCTTC.

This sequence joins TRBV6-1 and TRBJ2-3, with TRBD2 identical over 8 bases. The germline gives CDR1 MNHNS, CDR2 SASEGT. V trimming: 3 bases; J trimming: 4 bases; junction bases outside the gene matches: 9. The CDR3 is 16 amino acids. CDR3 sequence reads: CASSDFGGGGSDTQYF. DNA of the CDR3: TGTGCCAGCAGTGACTTTGGGGGCGGGGGGTCAGATACGCAGTATTTT.

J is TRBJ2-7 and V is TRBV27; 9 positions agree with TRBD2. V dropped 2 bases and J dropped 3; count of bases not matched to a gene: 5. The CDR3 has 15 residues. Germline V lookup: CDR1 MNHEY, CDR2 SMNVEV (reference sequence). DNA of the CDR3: TGTGCCAGCAGTTTAGAGCCTAGCGGGAACTACGAGCAGTACTTC. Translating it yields CASSLEPSGNYEQYF.

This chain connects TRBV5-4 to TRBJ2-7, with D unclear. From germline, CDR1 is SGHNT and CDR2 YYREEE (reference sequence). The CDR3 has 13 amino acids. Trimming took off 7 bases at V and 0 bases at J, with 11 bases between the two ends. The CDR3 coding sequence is TGTGCCAGCTCAGGAACACCCTCCTACGAGCAGTACTTC. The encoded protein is CASSGTPSYEQYF.

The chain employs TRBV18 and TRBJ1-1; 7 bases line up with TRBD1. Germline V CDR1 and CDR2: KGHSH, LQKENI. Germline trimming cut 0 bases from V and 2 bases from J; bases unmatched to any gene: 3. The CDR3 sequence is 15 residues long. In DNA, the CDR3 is TGTGCCAGCTCACCACCGCGGGACAGAAACACTGAAGCTTTCTTT. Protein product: CASSPPRDRNTEAFF.